Below are 20 T cell receptor beta chains sequenced from a single sample in a study of blood T cell repertoires in COVID-19. TCRdb's copy holds only in-frame clones and misses some; the assay was immunoSEQ multiplex PCR. The table lists about 230,000 clones, roughly 83% of them singletons. The sequenced material came from peripheral blood. Every receptor here comes from a man in his forties with acute or convalescent COVID-19.

The J gene is TRBJ2-3, the V gene TRBV2; 11 bases fit TRBD2. Germline values: CDR1 SNHLY, CDR2 FYNNEI. The junction had 8 bases not matched to a gene; V was cut back by 7 bases and J by 2 bases. The CDR3 spans 16 residues. In DNA form, the CDR3 reads TGTGCCAGCACCCCTCAACTAGCGGGAGCCACAGATACGCAGTATTTT. Its translation: CASTPQLAGATDTQYF.

The CDR3 loop is CASSEAGKGGGQPQHF. Written as DNA, the CDR3 is TGTGCCAGCAGTGAAGCAGGGAAGGGGGGAGGGCAGCCCCAGCATTTT. J is TRBJ1-5 and V is TRBV6-1; possible D gene TRBD1, 6 bases. V was clipped by 0 bases and J by 7 bases, with 16 bases between them. CDR1 and CDR2 (germline): MNHNS, SASEGT. This CDR3 spans 16 amino acids.

The V and J genes are TRBV6-4 and TRBJ1-2, with no clear D. The V and J ends lost 7 bases and 1 base respectively, with 7 bases between them. The CDR3 is 12 amino acids. Germline V gives CDR1 MRHNA, CDR2 SNTAGT. Here the CDR3 DNA reads TGTGCCAGCACCGGGATTAACTATGGCTACACCTTC. Translation gives CASTGINYGYTF.

The chain recombines TRBV15 with TRBJ2-3; D is uncertain. This CDR3 region has 16 residues. Per germline, CDR1 LNHNV and CDR2 YYDKDF (reference sequence). Between the trimmed V and J ends, which lost 0 bases and 0 bases, there was a span of 10 bases. DNA of the CDR3: TGTGCCACCAGCAGAGATTACAGCCCTAGCACAGATACGCAGTATTTT. Translating it yields CATSRDYSPSTDTQYF.

The V and J genes are TRBV5-1 and TRBJ2-2; 9 nucleotides agree with TRBD1. This CDR3 comprises 17 residues. Losses at the gene ends were 0 bases for V and 2 bases for J; bases not matched to a gene: 5. Per germline, CDR1 SGHRS and CDR2 YFSETQ. The CDR3 sequence: CASSLAKDRGNTGELFF. The CDR3, as DNA: TGCGCCAGCAGCTTGGCAAAGGACAGGGGTAACACCGGGGAGCTGTTTTTT.

The chain couples TRBV5-4 to TRBJ2-5, with D perhaps matching TRBD2 (5 bases). Germline V CDR1 and CDR2: SGHNT, YYREEE (reference sequence). V lost 4 bases, J lost 4 bases, and 11 bases lay in between. The CDR3 runs to 13 residues. The CDR3 here is CASSPLAGETQYF. CDR3 coding DNA: TGTGCCAGCAGCCCCTTGGCGGGAGAGACCCAGTACTTC. Drawing the rest from reference TRBV5-4 and TRBJ2-5, the complete variable domain is ETGVTQSPTHLIKTRGQQVTLRCSSQSGHNTVSWYQQALGQGPQFIFQYYREEENGRGNFPPRFSGLQFPNYSSELNVNALELDDSALYLCASSPLAGETQYFGPGTRLLVL.

The chain links TRBV28 to TRBJ1-4; TRBD1 is a possible D gene (5 bases). Trimming took off 4 bases at V and 8 bases at J, with 14 bases between the two ends. Germline V CDR1 and CDR2: MDHEN, SYDVKM. This CDR3 has 14 amino acids. DNA for the CDR3: TGTGCCAGCAGTTCGGCGGGGGACGACGAAAAACTGTTTTTT. It encodes CASSSAGDDEKLFF.

CDR3 region: CASSPSGRTDTQYF. The CDR3 region has the DNA TGTGCCAGCAGCCCGTCTGGCCGCACAGATACGCAGTATTTT. The gene calls are TRBV7-7 and TRBJ2-3; D not certain. This CDR3 region has 14 residues. Germline lookup yields CDR1 SSHAT and CDR2 FNYEAQ (reference sequence). V lost 5 bases and J lost 1, with 10 bases in between.

The chain joins TRBV10-3 to TRBJ1-5; 12 nucleotides align to TRBD1. CDR3 length: 16 residues. The V and J ends lost 2 bases and 4 bases, in that order; junction bases with no gene match: 3. From germline, CDR1 is ENHRY and CDR2 SYGVKD. The CDR3 sequence: CAISEGTGGGNQPQHF. The DNA of the CDR3 is TGTGCCATCAGTGAGGGGACAGGGGGCGGAAATCAGCCCCAGCATTTT.

V and J are TRBV5-8 and TRBJ1-1; D remains unclear. Trimming pared 2 bases from V and 2 bases from J, leaving 13 bases between. CDR3 length: 15 amino acids. Germline V gives CDR1 SGHTS, CDR2 YDEGEE. CDR3 in DNA: TGTGCCAGCAGCTTTCCTTCACAAATCAACACTGAAGCTTTCTTT. Its translation: CASSFPSQINTEAFF.

The chain employs TRBV6-2 or TRBV6-3 and TRBJ2-2; TRBD2 agrees at 11 bases. Trimming removed 5 bases from V and 3 bases from J; junction bases left unmatched: 2. The CDR3 spans 15 residues. In germline, CDR1 is MNHEY, CDR2 SVGEGT. This chain's CDR3 is CASSKLAGDTGELFF. CDR3 nucleotide sequence: TGTGCCAGCAGTAAACTAGCGGGAGACACCGGGGAGCTGTTTTTT.

The V gene is TRBV12-5, the J gene TRBJ2-5; TRBD1 matches 10 bases. The germline V gene encodes CDR1 LGHNT and CDR2 FRNRAP. The CDR3 runs to 14 residues. J was trimmed by 4 bases and V by 5 bases; bases with no gene match: 4. The CDR3 DNA is TGTGCTAGTGGTCCCGGGACAGGGGTAGAGACCCAGTACTTC. Translation gives CASGPGTGVETQYF.

CDR3 amino acids: CASSIRRGLTKNIQYF. CDR3 bases: TGTGCCAGTAGTATCCGGCGGGGTTTGACCAAAAACATTCAGTACTTC. The chain combines TRBV19 with TRBJ2-4; a possible D gene is TRBD2 (6 bases). The CDR3 has 16 residues. The germline V gene has CDR1 LNHDA and CDR2 SQIVND (reference sequence). Trimming cost V 3 bases and J 2 bases, with 14 bases left between them.

This chain links TRBV7-2 with TRBJ1-5, with 9 bases matching TRBD1. This CDR3 is 15 amino acids long. Germline V gene data show CDR1 as SGHTA and CDR2 as FQGNSA. Losses at the gene ends were 5 bases for V and 6 bases for J; bases not matched to a gene: 8. The CDR3 loop reads CASSHRTGEAQPQHF. The CDR3 DNA is TGTGCCAGCAGCCACAGGACAGGGGAGGCTCAGCCCCAGCATTTT.

J is TRBJ2-7 and V is TRBV5-5; no clear D. The V end was cut by 0 bases, the J end by 4 bases, with 14 bases between. Germline V gene data show CDR1 as SGHKS and CDR2 as YYEKEE (reference sequence). The CDR3 runs to 15 residues. The CDR3 loop is CASSLVPGYQYEQYF. As DNA, the CDR3 is TGTGCCAGCAGCTTGGTACCAGGTTACCAATACGAGCAGTACTTC.

The CDR3 protein is CASSSSAIGQLAYEQYF. DNA for the CDR3: TGTGCCAGCAGCTCGTCAGCTATCGGACAGCTAGCCTACGAGCAGTACTTC. V is TRBV2 and J is TRBJ2-7, with a tentative D call TRBD1 (6 bases). V gave up 6 bases and J gave up 2 bases, with 23 bases separating them. The CDR3 is 17 amino acids. Germline lookup yields CDR1 SNHLY and CDR2 FYNNEI.

This rearrangement joins TRBV7-2 to TRBJ2-3; D is ambiguous. The germline V and J ends were trimmed by 5 bases and 11 bases, with 14 bases remaining between them. Germline-derived CDR1 and CDR2 are SGHTA and FQGNSA. This CDR3 has 12 amino acids. The CDR3 bases are TGTGCCAGCAGCCTCGAGTCCTTCGGGCAGTATTTT. Amino acids: CASSLESFGQYF.

V is TRBV5-1 and J is TRBJ2-3; D is undetermined. Germline assignment: CDR1 SGHRS and CDR2 YFSETQ. CDR3 length: 14 amino acids. Trimming left V 4 bases short and J 1 base short, with 10 bases between. The CDR3 here is CASSASVRTDTQYF. The CDR3, as DNA: TGCGCCAGCAGCGCGTCGGTCCGCACAGATACGCAGTATTTT.

The rearrangement uses TRBV4-2 and TRBJ2-4; 11 nucleotides line up with TRBD2. The CDR3 contains 19 residues. Per the germline V gene, CDR1 is LGHNA and CDR2 is YNFKEQ. J was trimmed by 1 base and V by 0 bases; bases with no gene match: 8. CDR3 in DNA: TGTGCCAGCAGCCAAGAAGTAGCGGGAGGGCTTTCGGCCAAAAACATTCAGTACTTC. Translation: CASSQEVAGGLSAKNIQYF.

This clone was counted a single time. The chain uses TRBV6-6 and TRBJ1-5, with 8 bases that match TRBD1. Germline CDR1 MNHNY, CDR2 SVGAGI (reference sequence). J was trimmed by 6 bases and V by 5 bases; bases with no gene match: 15. The CDR3 consists of 17 residues. CDR3 amino acids: CASSQDRVRGSIQPQHF. CDR3 nucleotide sequence: TGTGCCAGCAGTCAGGACAGGGTTCGAGGATCCATTCAGCCCCAGCATTTT.